What follows are 10 T cell receptor beta chains derived from one specimen sequenced in a study of cytomegalovirus exposure and HLA in healthy donors (TCRdb year 2017). Receptors were amplified or captured by the immunoSEQ multiplex PCR assay. For the multiplex PCR, a mixture combining 60 forward primers for TCR Vbeta segments and 13 reverse primers for TCR Jbeta segments was used. In its TCRdb copy, this immuneACCESS table keeps in-frame sequences only and misses some clones. Where compared with another copy, unresolved V genes explain less than half of these, and the others have no known cause. The sample table holds 30,000 to 45,000 clones, of which 70% to 90% were seen once. The top ten hold 10% to 12% of the sample. The sample taken for sequencing was PBMCs. These receptors originate from a woman aged 40 to 55 in good health and CMV-seropositive.

The chain employs TRBV9 and TRBJ1-4, with D unclear. CDR1 and CDR2 from the germline V gene are SGDLS and YYNGEE. Trimming stripped 3 bases from V and 10 bases from J, with 10 bases between. The CDR3 has 12 residues. The CDR3: CASSGAAGKLFF. In DNA, the CDR3 is TGTGCCAGCAGCGGCGCCGCAGGAAAACTGTTTTTT.

The CDR3 region is CASSDPPGTGYTF. The CDR3 nucleotides are TGTGCCAGCAGCGACCCCCCAGGAACTGGCTACACCTTC. The V gene is TRBV9, the J gene TRBJ1-2; no definite D call. Trimming left V 3 bases short and J 7 bases short, with 13 bases between. CDR3 length equals 13 residues. In germline, CDR1 is SGDLS, CDR2 YYNGEE.

The rearrangement links TRBV7-9 to TRBJ2-3; TRBD2 might be the D (7 bases). Germline values: CDR1 SEHNR, CDR2 FQNEAQ (reference sequence). The CDR3 covers 14 residues. Trimming removed 5 bases at V and 4 bases at J, with 13 bases between. CDR3 coding DNA: TGTGCCAGCAGCCGGGGGGCCACAGCAGATACGCAGTATTTT. Translated: CASSRGATADTQYF.

The chain uses TRBV7-2 and TRBJ2-5, with D tentatively TRBD1 (6 bases). Between the trimmed V and J ends, which lost 3 bases and 5 bases, there was a span of 7 bases. Germline CDR1 reads SGHTA; CDR2 reads FQGNSA. The CDR3 length is 12 residues. CDR3 DNA sequence: TGTGCCAGCAGCTTTCAGGGGGAGACCCAGTACTTC. Protein product: CASSFQGETQYF.

The CDR3 coding sequence is TGTGCCAGTAGTACCTTAGCGGGGGGCAGCACAGATACGCAGTATTTT. Amino acids: CASSTLAGGSTDTQYF. This chain joins TRBV19 and TRBJ2-3; 10 nucleotides align to TRBD2. Germline CDR1 is LNHDA and CDR2 is SQIVND (reference sequence). J gave up 0 bases and V 4 bases, and 4 bases lay outside the gene matches. The CDR3 has 16 amino acids.

This clone was picked up a small number of times. At one boundary the junction diverges from the germline segment, which might be a read error. In nucleotides, the CDR3 is TGTGCCAGCAGTTATCCGGACAGGGTTAACTTC. Translating gives CASSYPDRVNF. V gene TRBV6-1 combines with J gene TRBJ2-5; 8 positions match TRBD1. This CDR3 has 11 amino acids. From germline, CDR1 is MNHNS and CDR2 SASEGT.

The J gene is TRBJ1-1, the V gene TRBV4-3; tentatively, D is TRBD1 (5 bases). The CDR3 is 15 residues long. The germline V gene has CDR1 LGHNA and CDR2 YSLEER. Trimming left V 4 bases short and J 1 base short, with 13 bases between. The CDR3 region is CASSRQRGGNTEAFF. The CDR3 nucleotides read TGCGCCAGCAGCCGGCAAAGGGGCGGGAACACTGAAGCTTTCTTT.

The table lists this clone with a few counts. V and J are TRBV4-3 and TRBJ2-7; 9 bases match TRBD2. The CDR3 is made up of 17 amino acids. CDR1 LGHNA and CDR2 YSLEER come from the germline V gene. The J segment lost 0 bases and the V segment lost 0 bases, leaving 6 bases of the junction unmatched. CDR3 amino acids: CASSQDLAGSISYEQYF. The CDR3 DNA follows: TGCGCCAGCAGCCAAGATCTAGCGGGGAGCATCTCCTACGAGCAGTACTTC.

The chain employs TRBV5-1 and TRBJ1-1, with D maybe TRBD1 (5 bases). V was shortened by 0 bases and J by 7 bases, with 10 bases between the two germline ends. The germline V gene encodes CDR1 SGHRS and CDR2 YFSETQ. This CDR3 is built from 13 residues. The CDR3 sequence is CASSLGAGYEAFF. CDR3 DNA: TGCGCCAGCAGCTTGGGGGCAGGGTATGAAGCTTTCTTT.

Concerning this clone itself: Other DNA sequences in this specimen translate into the identical CDR3. The rearrangement uses TRBV18 and TRBJ1-1, with TRBD1 identical over 8 bases. V lost 0 bases, J lost 10 bases, and 10 bases stayed unmatched. The CDR3 has 15 amino acids. The germline CDR1 and CDR2 sequences are KGHSH and LQKENI. As DNA, the CDR3 is TGTGCCAGCTCACCACCCACCGGACAGGGTTTTCGAGCTTTCTTT. Protein product: CASSPPTGQGFRAFF.